The next 5 T cell receptor beta chains were all read from a single sample in a study of T cells in Graves' hyperthyroidism and ophthalmopathy. TCR beta CDR3 region amplification was performed from RNA transcripts. HTBI primers drove first-round RT-PCR of the TCR CDR3. A single record per CDR3 protein comes from TCRdb applying MiXCR to the multiplex PCR reads. The sample has a few hundred thousand distinct CDR3 sequences, about 16% seen once. Sequenced input: blood. Receptor source: a young woman with Graves' ophthalmopathy.

The chain is built from TRBV12-3 or TRBV12-4 and TRBJ1-6, with D tentatively TRBD1 (6 bases). V lost 6 bases and J 10 bases, leaving 16 bases between the germline ends. The CDR3 is made up of 14 amino acids. Here the CDR3 DNA reads TGTGCCAGCAGCCCCGGGACATCCGCGTCACCCCTCCACTTT. The encoded protein is CASSPGTSASPLHF.

This clonotype was detected ten times or more. This sequence joins TRBV10-3 and TRBJ2-5, with D perhaps TRBD1 (6 bases). Germline V gene data show CDR1 as ENHRY and CDR2 as SYGVKD. The CDR3 covers 13 residues. V was clipped by 9 bases and J by 5 bases, with 16 bases between them. The CDR3, as DNA: TGTGCCATTAGGCAGGGGCAGCAGGAGACCCAGTACTTC. Its protein is CAIRQGQQETQYF.

This clonotype was detected ten times or more. The chain combines TRBV28 with TRBJ1-1; weak D call: TRBD1 (5 bases). The CDR3 is 15 residues long. Looked up from germline, CDR1 is MDHEN and CDR2 is SYDVKM. V lost 2 bases, J lost 3 bases, and 13 bases lay in between. The CDR3 here is CASSLNGARHTEAFF. In DNA, the CDR3 is TGTGCCAGCAGTTTAAATGGGGCTCGTCACACTGAAGCTTTCTTT.

This clonotype was counted at least ten times. The chain is built from TRBV3-1 and TRBJ2-6; D perhaps matches TRBD1 (5 bases). The CDR3 is made up of 16 amino acids. Germline V CDR1 and CDR2: LGHDT, YNNKEL (reference sequence). V lost 4 bases to trimming and J lost 1 base, with 11 bases between them. The CDR3 DNA is TGTGCCAGCAGCCCATTACGGACATCTGGGGCCAACGTCCTGACTTTC. This sequence encodes CASSPLRTSGANVLTF.

The chain links TRBV5-6 to TRBJ2-2; D is possibly TRBD1 (6 bases). V was pared by 0 bases and J by 4 bases, with 10 bases between. From germline, CDR1 is SGHDT and CDR2 YYEEEE. This CDR3 has 15 amino acids. The CDR3: CASSLVQGSTGELFF. Written as DNA, the CDR3 is TGTGCCAGCAGCTTGGTTCAGGGGTCCACCGGGGAGCTGTTTTTT. Variable domain in full (rest from reference TRBV5-6 and TRBJ2-2): DAGVTQSPTHLIKTRGQQVTLRCSPKSGHDTVSWYQQALGQGPQFIFQYYEEEERQRGNFPDRFSGHQFPNYSSELNVNALLLGDSALYLCASSLVQGSTGELFFGEGSRLTVL.